What follows are 27 T cell receptor beta chains derived from one specimen sequenced in a study of T cells in Graves' hyperthyroidism and ophthalmopathy. The investigators amplified TCR beta CDR3 regions from RNA transcripts. Carried out on the TCR CDR3, a first-round RT-PCR used the HTBI primer set. Via MiXCR, TCRdb re-called the multiplex PCR reads, giving one row per CDR3 protein. The repertoire has more than 550,000 distinct CDR3 sequences, 15% to 20% of them found once; the top ten carry 15% to 17%. Sequencing input: blood. Receptor source: a man aged 50 or older with Graves' hyperthyroidism.

This clonotype was counted many times. The CDR3 reads CASSEWGDSVYQPQHF. In DNA, the CDR3 is TGTGCCAGCAGTGAGTGGGGGGACAGCGTCTATCAGCCCCAGCATTTT. This sequence joins TRBV2 and TRBJ1-5; 7 bases are a match to TRBD1. This CDR3 is 16 amino acids long. V gave up 3 bases and J gave up 5 bases; unmatched junction bases: 10. CDR1 SNHLY and CDR2 FYNNEI come from the germline V gene.

Notes on this clonotype: This could be a read error, since a much larger clone is one nucleotide away. The rearrangement uses TRBV2 and TRBJ2-3; possibly TRBD2 for D (6 bases). This CDR3 region has 15 residues. The germline V gene has CDR1 SNHLY and CDR2 FYNNEI. Written as DNA, the CDR3 is TGTGCCAGCAGTGACGCGGGAAGCACTACAGATATGCAGTATTTT. It is translated as CASSDAGSTTDMQYF. Drawing the rest from reference TRBV2 and TRBJ2-3, the complete variable domain is EPEVTQTPSHQVTQMGQEVILRCVPISNHLYFYWYRQILGQKVEFLVSFYNNEISEKSEIFDDQFSVERPDGSNFTLKIRSTKLEDSAMYFCASSDAGSTTDMQYFGPGTRLTVL.

This clonotype was counted only a few times. This rearrangement joins TRBV18 to TRBJ1-5; the D gene is possibly TRBD1 (6 bases). Germline V gene data show CDR1 as KGHSH and CDR2 as LQKENI. V lost 5 bases and J lost 4, with 12 bases in between. The CDR3 is 14 amino acids. CDR3 sequence reads: CASSTGMGNQPQHF. The CDR3 DNA reads as TGTGCCAGCTCAACAGGGATGGGGAATCAGCCCCAGCATTTT.

This clonotype was observed many times. The gene calls are TRBV29-1 and TRBJ1-1; D gene ambiguous. V lost 4 bases, J lost 0 bases, and 9 bases lay in between. The CDR3 is made up of 13 amino acids. From germline, CDR1 is SQVTM and CDR2 ANQGSEA. The CDR3 spells CSVGGSLNTEAFF. The CDR3, as DNA: TGCAGCGTTGGAGGCAGTCTGAACACTGAAGCTTTCTTT.

This clonotype was detected a few times. The genes are TRBV6-1 and TRBJ2-3, with a weak D call TRBD2 (6 bases). Germline V lookup: CDR1 MNHNS, CDR2 SASEGT. The CDR3 is made up of 16 amino acids. V was pared by 6 bases and J by 4 bases, with 20 bases between. CDR3 bases: TGTGCCAGCAGCGGCCCGGGGTCCGGGGGACCAGATACGCAGTATTTT. As protein: CASSGPGSGGPDTQYF.

This clonotype came up many times. The genes are TRBV28 and TRBJ2-3; unclear D gene. This CDR3 contains 13 residues. Germline V gives CDR1 MDHEN, CDR2 SYDVKM. With 5 bases removed from V and 3 bases from J, the gap between germline ends came to 9 bases. The CDR3 here is CASSPGWTDTQYF. For the CDR3, the DNA is TGTGCCAGCAGTCCAGGATGGACAGATACGCAGTATTTT.

This clonotype was counted at least ten times. V is TRBV11-2 and J is TRBJ2-2; D could derive from TRBD1 or TRBD2 (6 bases each). The CDR3 has 17 residues. V was trimmed by 4 bases and J by 6 bases, leaving 21 bases between them. The germline V gene has CDR1 SGHAT and CDR2 FQNNGV. As DNA, the CDR3 is TGTGCCAGCAGCTGGAGGGGGTTCTCCCCAGGAGCCGGGGAGCTGTTTTTT. This sequence encodes CASSWRGFSPGAGELFF.

This clonotype was detected only a few times. CDR3 in amino acids: CASSVGDSTGELFF. The CDR3 nucleotides read TGTGCCAGCAGCGTAGGGGATTCCACCGGGGAGCTGTTTTTT. The rearrangement links TRBV9 to TRBJ2-2, with D unclear. V was pared by 0 bases and J by 4 bases, with 7 bases between. The CDR3 runs to 14 residues. Germline V gene sequence: CDR1 SGDLS, CDR2 YYNGEE.

This clonotype was picked up many times. This rearrangement joins TRBV20-1 to TRBJ2-2, with a tentative D call TRBD1 (6 bases). This CDR3 comprises 15 residues. CDR1 and CDR2 (germline): DFQATT, SNEGSKA (reference sequence). V shed 5 bases and J shed 4 bases, with 17 bases lying between them. The CDR3 here is CSAPDRDLGTGELFF. The CDR3 DNA reads TGCAGTGCTCCGGACAGAGACCTTGGCACCGGGGAGCTGTTTTTT.

The chain uses TRBV6-2 or TRBV6-3 and TRBJ1-1; D is perhaps TRBD1 (6 bases). The CDR3 length is 17 residues. V lost 0 bases and J 0 bases, leaving 14 bases between the germline ends. The germline V gene encodes CDR1 MNHEY and CDR2 SVGEGT. As DNA, the CDR3 is TGTGCCAGCAGTTACTCCCACAGGGATACAATGAACACTGAAGCTTTCTTT. As protein: CASSYSHRDTMNTEAFF.

The chain carries TRBV3-1 and TRBJ1-3, with D hard to call. There are 15 residues in the CDR3. The germline gives CDR1 LGHDT, CDR2 YNNKEL (reference sequence). V lost 0 bases, J lost 4 bases, and 10 bases lay in between. CDR3: CASSQDDRPGNTIYF. CDR3 bases: TGTGCCAGCAGCCAAGATGACCGTCCGGGAAACACCATATATTTT. Full variable domain (outside the CDR3, taken from reference TRBV3-1 and TRBJ1-3): DTAVSQTPKYLVTQMGNDKSIKCEQNLGHDTMYWYKQDSKKFLKIMFSYNNKELIINETVPNRFSPKSPDKAHLNLHINSLELGDSAVYFCASSQDDRPGNTIYFGEGSWLTVV.

The chain joins TRBV11-2 to TRBJ2-7; D is undetermined. Trimming shortened V by 5 bases and J by 0 bases, and 14 bases separated the two germline ends. The CDR3 covers 15 residues. The germline gives CDR1 SGHAT, CDR2 FQNNGV. The CDR3, as DNA: TGTGCCAGCAGCCCCACCGACAATTTCTCCTACGAGCAGTACTTC. The encoded protein is CASSPTDNFSYEQYF.

Details on this clonotype: No conserved phenylalanine or tryptophan is present at the end of the CDR3, so a read error is the likely explanation. This chain joins TRBV7-9 and TRBJ1-2, with unresolved D. V was trimmed by 3 bases and J by 0 bases, leaving 5 bases between them. CDR3 size: 13 residues. Germline CDR1 and CDR2: SEHNR and FQNEAQ (reference sequence). The CDR3 region has the DNA TGTGCCAGCAGCTTTCAGTCTAACTATGGCTACACCTTA. Its translation: CASSFQSNYGYTL.

This clonotype has more than one count but fewer than ten. The CDR3 nucleotides are TGTGCCGCTTCTAGCGGTCCTTCCTACGAGCAGTACTTC. It encodes CAASSGPSYEQYF. The chain carries TRBV10-3 and TRBJ2-7; 7 positions match TRBD2. The CDR3 is made up of 13 amino acids. The germline CDR1 and CDR2 sequences are ENHRY and SYGVKD. V was clipped by 11 bases and J by 1 base; unmatched bases: 8.

The rearrangement joins TRBV5-1 to TRBJ1-4; D remains ambiguous. Deletions cut 2 bases from V and 3 bases from J, with 14 bases between. The length of the CDR3 is 16 residues. Germline V gene data show CDR1 as SGHRS and CDR2 as YFSETQ. CDR3 DNA sequence: TGCGCCAGCAGCTTCGAAAATACTTACTCTAATGAAAAACTGTTTTTT. It yields the protein CASSFENTYSNEKLFF.

This clonotype was picked up many times. This sequence joins TRBV27 and TRBJ2-1, with 10 bases fitting TRBD2. The CDR3 covers 15 residues. V trimming: 3 bases; J trimming: 7 bases; junction bases outside the gene matches: 6. Germline V CDR1 and CDR2: MNHEY, SMNVEV (reference sequence). DNA for the CDR3: TGTGCCAGCAGTTTTAGGGCTAGCGGGAGAAATGAGCAGTTCTTC. Residues: CASSFRASGRNEQFF.

This clonotype was observed a handful of times. This chain connects TRBV27 to TRBJ1-1, with TRBD1 matching 8 bases. The CDR3 extends over 16 amino acids. The germline gives CDR1 MNHEY, CDR2 SMNVEV (reference sequence). V trimming: 6 bases; J trimming: 5 bases; junction bases outside the gene matches: 14. The CDR3 DNA follows: TGTGCCAGCAGGACCATGCAGGGGGCGCTGGGAACTGAAGCTTTCTTT. Protein product: CASRTMQGALGTEAFF.

This clonotype was observed many times. The V and J genes are TRBV9 and TRBJ2-3; the D is unclear. The length of the CDR3 is 12 residues. Germline CDR1 SGDLS, CDR2 YYNGEE. V was cut by 4 bases and J by 4 bases, with 7 bases left in between. The CDR3 DNA follows: TGTGCCAGCAGCCCAAATGCAGATACGCAGTATTTT. Translation gives CASSPNADTQYF.

This rearrangement joins TRBV6-5 to TRBJ2-5; D uncertain. Germline CDR1 and CDR2: MNHEY and SVGAGI. V lost 4 bases and J 4 bases, leaving 19 bases between the germline ends. The length of the CDR3 is 16 residues. CDR3 loop: CASSSHRAPVGETQYF. CDR3 coding DNA: TGTGCCAGCAGTTCTCACCGGGCCCCCGTGGGAGAGACCCAGTACTTC.

This clonotype has at least ten counts. V is TRBV28 and J is TRBJ1-5, with a tentative D call TRBD1 (5 bases). Germline assignment: CDR1 MDHEN and CDR2 SYDVKM. Trimming cost V 3 bases and J 2 bases, with 11 bases left between them. This CDR3 comprises 15 residues. CDR3 nucleotides: TGTGCCAGCAGTTTGGGGACCGCCGGCAATCAGCCCCAGCATTTT. This encodes CASSLGTAGNQPQHF. Filled out from reference TRBV28 and TRBJ1-5, the complete variable domain reads DVKVTQSSRYLVKRTGEKVFLECVQDMDHENMFWYRQDPGLGLRLIYFSYDVKMKEKGDIPEGYSVSREKKERFSLILESASTNQTSMYLCASSLGTAGNQPQHFGDGTRLSIL.

The gene calls are TRBV12-5 and TRBJ2-5; the D call may be TRBD1 or TRBD2 (6 bases each). The V and J ends lost 1 base and 5 bases respectively, with 8 bases between them. This CDR3 comprises 13 residues. Germline V lookup: CDR1 LGHNT, CDR2 FRNRAP. The CDR3 here is CASGLGGAETQYF. For the CDR3, the DNA is TGTGCTAGTGGTTTGGGGGGGGCGGAGACCCAGTACTTC.

This clonotype showed up many times. V is TRBV20-1 and J is TRBJ2-5; 9 nucleotides align to TRBD2. Germline-derived CDR1 and CDR2 are DFQATT and SNEGSKA (reference sequence). The CDR3 consists of 18 residues. With V trimmed by 0 bases and J by 5 bases, 16 bases remained unmatched. In nucleotides, the CDR3 is TGCAGTGCTAGAGATCGCTTAGCGGGAGCCCCCAGATCGGAGACCCAGTACTTC. It codes for CSARDRLAGAPRSETQYF.

In this sample, this clonotype turned up many times. This chain links TRBV12-3 or TRBV12-4 with TRBJ2-7; 8 nucleotides agree with TRBD1. Trimming removed 6 bases from V and 3 bases from J; junction bases left unmatched: 4. This CDR3 spans 13 amino acids. CDR3 region: CASRRQGNYEQYF. CDR3 nucleotide sequence: TGTGCCAGCAGACGACAGGGGAACTACGAGCAGTACTTC.

This chain links TRBV6-2 or TRBV6-3 with TRBJ1-4, with D perhaps TRBD1 (5 bases). CDR1 MNHEY and CDR2 SVGEGT come from the germline V gene. The CDR3 extends over 16 amino acids. V lost 1 base and J 5 bases, leaving 14 bases between the germline ends. The CDR3 protein is CASSYLDTPGNEKLFF. The CDR3 nucleotides are TGTGCCAGCAGTTACTTGGACACCCCGGGGAATGAAAAACTGTTTTTT.

The chain has TRBV7-9 and TRBJ1-5; D unclear. V lost 5 bases and J lost 7, with 21 bases in between. This CDR3 spans 16 amino acids. CDR1 is SEHNR, CDR2 FQNEAQ, per germline (reference sequence). Here the CDR3 reads CASSPTLVKGEQPQHF. The DNA for the CDR3 is TGTGCCAGCAGCCCCACGCTAGTGAAGGGAGAACAGCCCCAGCATTTT.

At least ten counts were recorded for this clonotype. The chain employs TRBV5-5 and TRBJ1-1; the D is unclear. Germline V lookup: CDR1 SGHKS, CDR2 YYEKEE (reference sequence). V was cut by 4 bases and J by 7 bases, with 11 bases left in between. This CDR3 is built from 12 residues. The CDR3 spells CASSLVQLEAFF. The CDR3 nucleotides are TGTGCCAGCAGCCTCGTACAGCTTGAAGCTTTCTTT.

This chain links TRBV20-1 with TRBJ2-1; 11 nucleotides match TRBD2. With 5 bases clipped from V and 4 bases from J, the junction kept 13 bases outside the gene matches. Germline assignment: CDR1 DFQATT and CDR2 SNEGSKA (reference sequence). The CDR3 length is 17 residues. CDR3 sequence: CSAGRPKTSGKYNEQFF. The CDR3 DNA reads TGCAGTGCTGGTAGACCAAAGACTAGCGGGAAGTACAATGAGCAGTTCTTC.